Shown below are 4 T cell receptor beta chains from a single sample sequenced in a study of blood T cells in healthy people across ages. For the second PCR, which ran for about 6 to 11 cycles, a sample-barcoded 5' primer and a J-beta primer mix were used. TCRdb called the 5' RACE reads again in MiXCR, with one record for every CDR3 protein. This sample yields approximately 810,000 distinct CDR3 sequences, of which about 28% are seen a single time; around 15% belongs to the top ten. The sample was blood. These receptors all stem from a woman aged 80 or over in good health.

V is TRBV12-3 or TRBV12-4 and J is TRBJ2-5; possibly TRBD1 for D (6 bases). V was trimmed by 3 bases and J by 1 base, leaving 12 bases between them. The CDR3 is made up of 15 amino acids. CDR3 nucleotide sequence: TGTGCCAGCAGTTTCCAACAGGGAACCCAAGAGACCCAGTACTTC. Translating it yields CASSFQQGTQETQYF.

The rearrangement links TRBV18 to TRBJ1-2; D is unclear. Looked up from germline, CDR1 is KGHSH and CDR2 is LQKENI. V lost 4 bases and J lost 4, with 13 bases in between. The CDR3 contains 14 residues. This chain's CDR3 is CASSLKGTLYGYTF. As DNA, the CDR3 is TGTGCCAGCTCACTAAAGGGAACCCTCTATGGCTACACCTTC.

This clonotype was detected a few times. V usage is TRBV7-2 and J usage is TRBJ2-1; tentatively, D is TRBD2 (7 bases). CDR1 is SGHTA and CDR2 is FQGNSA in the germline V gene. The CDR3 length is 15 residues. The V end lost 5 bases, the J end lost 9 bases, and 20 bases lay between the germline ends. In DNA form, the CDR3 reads TGTGCCAGCAGCCGTCGGCGGGGGCCTTCTGGTGAGCAGTTCTTC. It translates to CASSRRRGPSGEQFF.

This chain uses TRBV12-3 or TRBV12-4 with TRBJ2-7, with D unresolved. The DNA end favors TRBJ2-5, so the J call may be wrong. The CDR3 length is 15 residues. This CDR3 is CASSFRHSPQETQYF. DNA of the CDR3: TGTGCCAGCAGTTTTAGGCACTCCCCACAAGAGACCCAGTACTTC.